These 22 T cell receptor beta chains were all obtained from the same sample, sequenced in a study of T cells after yellow fever vaccination. TCRdb analysed the 5' RACE reads with MiXCR anew, one entry per CDR3 protein. The table records some 350,000 distinct CDR3 sequences, 11% of them present only once. The source material was PBMCs, sampled on the day of the first yellow fever vaccination. These receptor sequences come from a man aged 18 to 29 who received the YFV17D yellow fever vaccine.

The rearrangement joins TRBV4-3 to TRBJ2-5, with D perhaps TRBD2 (6 bases). Trimming pared 4 bases from V and 0 bases from J, leaving 21 bases between. CDR1 and CDR2 from the germline V gene are LGHNA and YSLEER. CDR3 length equals 18 residues. The CDR3: CASSPSLFGTFNQETQYF. CDR3 DNA: TGCGCCAGCAGCCCCTCTTTATTCGGGACTTTTAACCAAGAGACCCAGTACTTC.

This clonotype was counted ten times or more. The chain employs TRBV9 and TRBJ2-3; unclear D gene. The CDR3 totals 13 residues. V lost 4 bases to trimming and J lost 2 bases, with 8 bases between them. Germline values: CDR1 SGDLS, CDR2 YYNGEE. CDR3 sequence (DNA): TGTGCCAGCAGCTCTCTTCACACAGATACGCAGTATTTT. This codes for CASSSLHTDTQYF.

This clonotype occurred a few times. The rearrangement links TRBV18 to TRBJ1-5; no reliable D call. The V end lost 0 bases, the J end lost 6 bases, and 6 bases lay between the germline ends. Per the germline V gene, CDR1 is KGHSH and CDR2 is LQKENI. The CDR3 sequence is 13 residues long. Here the CDR3 reads CASSPPPPQPQHF. The DNA of the CDR3 is TGTGCCAGCTCACCACCACCCCCTCAGCCCCAGCATTTT. Drawing the rest from reference TRBV18 and TRBJ1-5, the complete variable domain is NAGVMQNPRHLVRRRGQEARLRCSPMKGHSHVYWYRQLPEEGLKFMVYLQKENIIDESGMPKERFSAEFPKEGPSILRIQQVVRGDSAAYFCASSPPPPQPQHFGDGTRLSIL.

The sample holds a few counts of this clonotype. V usage is TRBV30 and J usage is TRBJ2-5, with TRBD2 matching 8 bases. Losses at the gene ends were 0 bases for V and 2 bases for J; bases not matched to a gene: 5. The CDR3 runs 15 residues. The germline V gene encodes CDR1 GTSNPN and CDR2 SVGIG (reference sequence). In DNA form, the CDR3 reads TGTGCCTGGAGTGTCGGGACTAGTAATCAAGAGACCCAGTACTTC. Residues: CAWSVGTSNQETQYF.

This clonotype occurred a few times. The chain joins TRBV6-2 or TRBV6-3 to TRBJ2-3; 9 bases agree with TRBD2. CDR1 is MNHEY, CDR2 SVGEGT, per germline. The CDR3 loop spans 16 amino acids. V lost 6 bases and J lost 2; bases outside the gene matches: 9. The CDR3 here is CASSPLAGAYTDTQYF. CDR3 in DNA: TGTGCCAGCAGCCCCTTAGCGGGGGCCTACACAGATACGCAGTATTTT.

V usage is TRBV6-5 and J usage is TRBJ2-5; maybe TRBD2 (6 bases). The CDR3 consists of 15 residues. In germline, CDR1 is MNHEY, CDR2 SVGAGI. The ends were cut back, 2 bases at V and 2 bases at J, with 12 bases in the middle. The CDR3 bases are TGTGCCAGCAGTTACGCGGGGAAGAATCAAGAGACCCAGTACTTC. Its protein is CASSYAGKNQETQYF.

This clonotype has more than one count but fewer than ten. The chain's CDR3 is CAISESGGGKTQYF. CDR3 nucleotide sequence: TGTGCCATCAGTGAGTCTGGGGGCGGGAAGACCCAGTACTTC. The J gene is TRBJ2-5, the V gene TRBV10-3; TRBD1 or TRBD2 may be the D gene (6 bases each). The CDR3 consists of 14 residues. Trimming cost V 0 bases and J 6 bases, with 11 bases left between them. Germline V CDR1 and CDR2: ENHRY, SYGVKD.

This sequence joins TRBV18 and TRBJ1-2; TRBD1 is a possible D gene (6 bases). Germline loops: CDR1 KGHSH, CDR2 LQKENI. The CDR3 is made up of 13 amino acids. V lost 3 bases and J lost 4, with 9 bases in between. The CDR3 DNA reads TGTGCCAGCTCACCCGAGGGGGGCTATGGCTACACCTTC. This encodes CASSPEGGYGYTF.

The chain employs TRBV18 and TRBJ1-6; perhaps TRBD1 as D (5 bases). Deletions cut 6 bases from V and 8 bases from J, with 17 bases between. The V gene's germline CDR1 is KGHSH and CDR2 LQKENI. The CDR3 consists of 15 residues. The CDR3 reads CASSRGASADSPLHF. The CDR3 bases are TGTGCCAGCTCCCGTGGGGCCTCGGCGGATTCACCCCTCCACTTT.

The chain employs TRBV28 and TRBJ1-2, with a possible D match to TRBD1 (5 bases). With 6 bases removed from V and 4 bases from J, the gap between germline ends came to 15 bases. There are 14 residues in the CDR3. Per germline, CDR1 MDHEN and CDR2 SYDVKM. CDR3 in DNA: TGTGCCAGCAGGGGCCCGGGACGGATCTATGGCTACACCTTC. It is translated as CASRGPGRIYGYTF.

This rearrangement joins TRBV7-3 to TRBJ2-7; D may be TRBD1 (6 bases). This CDR3 is 13 amino acids long. Trimming took 5 bases from V and 4 from J, leaving 12 bases between them. Germline CDR1 is SGHTA and CDR2 is FQGTGA. DNA for the CDR3: TGTGCCAGCAGCACAGGGTTCGGTTACGAGCAGTACTTC. It is translated as CASSTGFGYEQYF. The full variable domain, in which reference TRBV7-3 and TRBJ2-7 provide the parts outside the CDR3, is GAGVSQTPSNKVTEKGKYVELRCDPISGHTALYWYRQSLGQGPEFLIYFQGTGAADDSGLPNDRFFAVRPEGSVSTLKIQRTERGDSAVYLCASSTGFGYEQYFGPGTRLTVT.

A few counts support this clonotype. The J gene is TRBJ1-6, the V gene TRBV5-5; 8 bases are a match to TRBD1. CDR1 is SGHKS and CDR2 is YYEKEE in the germline V gene (reference sequence). The V gene end was trimmed by 2 bases and the J gene end by 9 bases; junction bases not matched to a gene: 7. CDR3 length: 15 amino acids. CDR3 amino acids: CASSFAGGVGSPLHF. The CDR3 DNA reads TGTGCCAGCAGCTTTGCAGGGGGCGTAGGTTCACCCCTCCACTTT.

J is TRBJ2-6 and V is TRBV7-8; D may be TRBD2 (6 bases). The CDR3 runs 16 residues. CDR1 SGHVS and CDR2 FQNEAQ come from the germline V gene. Trimming stripped 5 bases from V and 4 bases from J, with 15 bases between. This CDR3 is CASSGEVRGGANVLTF. The CDR3 region has the DNA TGTGCCAGCAGCGGGGAGGTTCGAGGCGGGGCCAACGTCCTGACTTTC.

The rearrangement uses TRBV24-1 and TRBJ2-2; TRBD1 aligns across 8 bases. Germline-derived CDR1 and CDR2 are KGHDR and SFDVKD. With V trimmed by 4 bases and J by 3 bases, 6 bases remained unmatched. The CDR3 totals 16 residues. The CDR3 region has the DNA TGTGCCACCAGTGAGGTGGACAGGGAGGACACCGGGGAGCTGTTTTTT. It codes for CATSEVDREDTGELFF.

This clonotype was recorded many times. The V gene is TRBV27, the J gene TRBJ2-1; TRBD1 or TRBD2 may be the D gene (5 bases each). Trimming took 4 bases from V and 6 from J, leaving 7 bases between them. The CDR3 totals 12 residues. CDR1 is MNHEY, CDR2 SMNVEV, per germline (reference sequence). DNA for the CDR3: TGTGCCAGCAGTTCAGGGAGCAATGAGCAGTTCTTC. It is translated as CASSSGSNEQFF.

This clonotype was seen only a few times. This chain uses TRBV7-9 with TRBJ1-1; D possibly corresponds to TRBD1 (5 bases). The CDR3 contains 12 residues. Deletions cut 5 bases from V and 10 bases from J, with 14 bases between. Germline CDR1 SEHNR, CDR2 FQNEAQ (reference sequence). In DNA form, the CDR3 reads TGTGCCAGCAGCCCGTACAGCGGGGGAGCTTTCTTT. It yields the protein CASSPYSGGAFF.

V usage is TRBV5-4 and J usage is TRBJ2-1; the match to TRBD1 covers 8 bases. The CDR3 is made up of 17 amino acids. Per germline, CDR1 SGHNT and CDR2 YYREEE (reference sequence). Germline trimming cut 2 bases from V and 7 bases from J; bases unmatched to any gene: 14. This chain's CDR3 is CASSFPLGQGSMNEQFF. The CDR3 DNA reads TGTGCCAGCAGCTTCCCCCTCGGACAGGGTTCTATGAATGAGCAGTTCTTC.

This clonotype was counted only a few times. The V and J genes are TRBV4-1 and TRBJ2-2, with 9 bases fitting TRBD1. The J segment lost 5 bases and the V segment lost 0 bases, leaving 13 bases of the junction unmatched. The CDR3 loop spans 19 amino acids. CDR1 MGHRA and CDR2 YSYEKL come from the germline V gene. The CDR3 loop is CASSQDGETGGWSTGELFF. In DNA form, the CDR3 reads TGCGCCAGCAGCCAAGATGGCGAGACAGGGGGTTGGTCGACCGGGGAGCTGTTTTTT.

This clonotype has more than one count but fewer than ten. The chain uses TRBV4-3 and TRBJ1-1, with D possibly matching TRBD1 (6 bases). Trimming pared 1 base from V and 10 bases from J, leaving 16 bases between. From germline, CDR1 is LGHNA and CDR2 YSLEER. The CDR3 length is 14 residues. The CDR3 spells CASSQVAGETVAFF. The CDR3 coding sequence is TGCGCCAGCAGCCAAGTAGCAGGGGAAACGGTAGCTTTCTTT.

This clonotype was found a few times. The chain is built from TRBV6-6 and TRBJ1-1, with D perhaps matching TRBD1 (6 bases). The CDR3 is 12 residues long. Germline values: CDR1 MNHNY, CDR2 SVGAGI (reference sequence). The V end lost 5 bases, the J end lost 8 bases, and 12 bases lay between the germline ends. The CDR3 protein is CASSGGQPEAFF. As DNA, the CDR3 is TGTGCCAGCAGTGGCGGACAGCCCGAAGCTTTCTTT.

This clonotype has at least ten counts. The chain employs TRBV12-3 or TRBV12-4 and TRBJ1-6; a weak D match, TRBD1 (5 bases). The CDR3 consists of 13 residues. With 6 bases removed from V and 8 bases from J, the gap between germline ends came to 11 bases. In DNA form, the CDR3 reads TGTGCCAGCAGCGGGGCCCCTCATTCACCCCTCCACTTT. Protein product: CASSGAPHSPLHF.

This sequence joins TRBV4-3 and TRBJ2-1; D possibly corresponds to TRBD1 (6 bases). Germline loops: CDR1 LGHNA, CDR2 YSLEER. Deletions cut 3 bases from V and 0 bases from J, with 9 bases between. The CDR3 has 15 residues. The CDR3 spells CASSHDRSSYNEQFF. In DNA, the CDR3 is TGCGCCAGCAGCCACGACAGGAGCTCCTACAATGAGCAGTTCTTC.